The following is a T cell receptor (beta chain) sequence with its context. Its antigen is not known. 60 Vbeta and 13 Jbeta primers were used in PCR. Clones were read by immunoSEQ multiplex PCR, and TCRdb kept only the in-frame ones, dropping some. The sample includes approximately 150,000 clones, approximately 86% of them seen just once. There are 14 residues in the CDR3. Germline trimming cut 1 base from V and 10 bases from J; bases unmatched to any gene: 7. Germline CDR1 reads SGHDT; CDR2 reads YYEEEE. These data originate in a study of cytomegalovirus exposure and HLA in healthy donors. Study-wide results and caveats: Several of the most significant clusters appeared, in a later analysis, to be linked to common viral pathogens. Most TCR sequences were seen very rarely across donors, but some public TCRs occurred in many.

The material sequenced was PBMCs. The sequence derives from a woman aged 35 to 49 in good health and CMV-seronegative. The chain uses TRBV5-6 and TRBJ2-1, with TRBD2 identical over 8 bases. DNA of the CDR3: TGTGCCAGCAGCTTGTATCCAGCGGGAGACGAGCAGTTCTTC. It codes for CASSLYPAGDEQFF.